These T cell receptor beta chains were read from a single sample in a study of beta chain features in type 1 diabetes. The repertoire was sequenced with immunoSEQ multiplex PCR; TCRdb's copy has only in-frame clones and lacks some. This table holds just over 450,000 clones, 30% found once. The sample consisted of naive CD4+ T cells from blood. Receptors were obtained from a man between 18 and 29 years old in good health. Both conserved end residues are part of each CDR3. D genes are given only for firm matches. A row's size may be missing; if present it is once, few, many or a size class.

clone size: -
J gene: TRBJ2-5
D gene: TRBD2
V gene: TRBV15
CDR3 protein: CATNPAGRETQYF
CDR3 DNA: TGTGCCACCAACCCAGCGGGAAGAGAGACCCAGTACTTC

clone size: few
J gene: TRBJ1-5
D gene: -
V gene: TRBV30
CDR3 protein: CAWSGERLQPQHF
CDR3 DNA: TGTGCCTGGTCCGGGGAACGGCTTCAGCCCCAGCATTTT

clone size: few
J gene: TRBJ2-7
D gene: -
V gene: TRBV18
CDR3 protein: CASSTDGGGQYF
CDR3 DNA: TGTGCCAGCTCAACAGACGGGGGAGGGCAGTACTTC

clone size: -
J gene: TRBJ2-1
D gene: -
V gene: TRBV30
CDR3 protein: CAWSVGGPYNEQFF
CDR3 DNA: TGTGCCTGGAGTGTCGGCGGGCCTTACAATGAGCAGTTCTTC

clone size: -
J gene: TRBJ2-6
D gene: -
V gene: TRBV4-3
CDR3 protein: CASSQDVVRGRNSGANVLTF
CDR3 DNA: TGCGCCAGCAGCCAAGATGTTGTCAGGGGCCGTAACTCTGGGGCCAACGTCCTGACTTTC

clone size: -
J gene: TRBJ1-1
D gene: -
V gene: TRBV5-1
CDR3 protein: CASSLAGRNSEREAFF
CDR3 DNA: TGCGCCAGCAGCTTGGCCGGTCGAAACAGCGAGAGGGAAGCTTTCTTT

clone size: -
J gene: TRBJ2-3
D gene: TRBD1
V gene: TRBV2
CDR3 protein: CASSFPGTGTDTQYF
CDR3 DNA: TGTGCCAGCAGTTTTCCCGGGACAGGGACAGATACGCAGTATTTT

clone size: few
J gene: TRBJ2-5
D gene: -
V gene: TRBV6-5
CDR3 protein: CASRLGVLGETQYF
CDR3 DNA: TGTGCCAGCAGACTGGGGGTACTGGGGGAGACCCAGTACTTC

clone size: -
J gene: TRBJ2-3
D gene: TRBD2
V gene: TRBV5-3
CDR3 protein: CARSQHPRRLANIDTQYF
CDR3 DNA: TGTGCCAGAAGCCAGCACCCCCGCCGACTAGCGAACATAGATACGCAGTATTTT

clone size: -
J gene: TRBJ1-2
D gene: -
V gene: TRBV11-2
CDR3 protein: CASSGGNYGYTF
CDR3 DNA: TGTGCCAGCAGCGGTGGAAACTATGGCTACACCTTC

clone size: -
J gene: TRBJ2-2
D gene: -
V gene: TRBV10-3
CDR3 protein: CAISAVGRELFF
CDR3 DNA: TGTGCCATCAGTGCCGTTGGGAGGGAGCTGTTTTTT

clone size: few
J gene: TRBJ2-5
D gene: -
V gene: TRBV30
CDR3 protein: CAWGAARLETQYF
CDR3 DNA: TGTGCCTGGGGCGCGGCTCGGCTAGAGACCCAGTACTTC

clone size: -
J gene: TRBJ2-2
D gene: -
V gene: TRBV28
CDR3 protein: CASSLTGELFF
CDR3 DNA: TGTGCCAGCAGTTTAACCGGGGAGCTGTTTTTT

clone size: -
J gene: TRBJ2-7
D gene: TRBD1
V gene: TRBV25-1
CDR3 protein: CASSSPRTGLTYEQYF
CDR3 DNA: TGTGCCAGCAGTTCGCCACGGACAGGTCTTACCTACGAGCAGTACTTC

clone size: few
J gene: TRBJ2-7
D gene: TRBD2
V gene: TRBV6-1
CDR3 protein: CASSRRGREVYEQYF
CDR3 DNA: TGTGCCAGCAGCCGCCGGGGGCGGGAGGTCTACGAGCAGTACTTC

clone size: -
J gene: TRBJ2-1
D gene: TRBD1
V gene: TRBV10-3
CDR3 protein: CAISNRGNYNEQFF
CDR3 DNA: TGTGCCATCAGCAACAGGGGGAATTACAATGAGCAGTTCTTC

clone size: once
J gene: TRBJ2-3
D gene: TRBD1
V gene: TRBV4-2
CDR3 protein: CASSQDADREDTQYF
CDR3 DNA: TGTGCCAGCAGCCAAGATGCGGACAGGGAAGATACGCAGTATTTT

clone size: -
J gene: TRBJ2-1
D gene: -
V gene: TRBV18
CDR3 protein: CASSPFGLPALNNEQFF
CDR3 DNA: TGTGCCAGCTCACCATTTGGACTACCTGCCCTGAACAATGAGCAGTTCTTC

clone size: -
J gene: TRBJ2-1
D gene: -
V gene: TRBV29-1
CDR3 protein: CSVIEASASSYNEQFF
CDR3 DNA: TGCAGCGTTATTGAGGCTAGCGCAAGCTCCTACAATGAGCAGTTCTTC

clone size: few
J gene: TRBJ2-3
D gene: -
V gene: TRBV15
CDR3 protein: CATSRELRAQYF
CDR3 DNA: TGTGCCACCAGCAGAGAGTTGAGAGCGCAGTATTTT

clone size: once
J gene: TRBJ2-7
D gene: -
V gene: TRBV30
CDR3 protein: CAWRDGISYEQYF
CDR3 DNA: TGTGCCTGGAGAGATGGTATATCCTACGAGCAGTACTTC

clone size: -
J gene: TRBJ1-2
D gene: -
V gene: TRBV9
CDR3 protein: CASSTTGFYGYTF
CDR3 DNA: TGTGCCAGCAGTACCACAGGCTTCTATGGCTACACCTTC

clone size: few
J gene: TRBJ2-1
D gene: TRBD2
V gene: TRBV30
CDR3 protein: CAWRKGLAGYNEQFF
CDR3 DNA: TGTGCCTGGAGGAAGGGACTAGCGGGCTACAATGAGCAGTTCTTC

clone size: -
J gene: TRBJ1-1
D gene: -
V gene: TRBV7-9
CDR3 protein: CASSLVGNTEAFF
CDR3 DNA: TGTGCCAGCAGCTTAGTAGGGAACACTGAAGCTTTCTTT

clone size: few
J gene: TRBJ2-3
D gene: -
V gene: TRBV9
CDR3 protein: CASSVGVTDTQYF
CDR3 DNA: TGTGCCAGCAGCGTTGGGGTTACCGATACGCAGTATTTT

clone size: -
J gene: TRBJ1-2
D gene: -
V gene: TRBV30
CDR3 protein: CAWSGGYGYTF
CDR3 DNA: TGTGCCTGGAGTGGGGGGTATGGCTACACCTTC

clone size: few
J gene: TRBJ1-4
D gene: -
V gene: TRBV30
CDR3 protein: CAWSGDLREKLFF
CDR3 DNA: TGTGCCTGGAGTGGTGACCTCAGAGAAAAACTGTTTTTT

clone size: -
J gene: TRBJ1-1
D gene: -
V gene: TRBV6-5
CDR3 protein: CASSYSGGSTEAFF
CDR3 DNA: TGTGCCAGCAGTTACTCGGGCGGGAGCACTGAAGCTTTCTTT

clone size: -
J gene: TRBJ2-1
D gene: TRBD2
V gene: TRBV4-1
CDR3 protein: CASSPRLAGVYNEQFF
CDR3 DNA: TGCGCCAGCAGCCCACGACTAGCGGGAGTCTACAATGAGCAGTTCTTC

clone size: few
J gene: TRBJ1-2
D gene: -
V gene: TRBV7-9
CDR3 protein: CASSSARGSYTF
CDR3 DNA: TGTGCCAGCAGCTCGGCCCGGGGAAGCTACACCTTC

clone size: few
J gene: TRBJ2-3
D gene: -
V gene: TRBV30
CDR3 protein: CAWSRGFGDTQYF
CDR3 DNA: TGTGCCTGGAGCCGTGGGTTCGGAGATACGCAGTATTTT

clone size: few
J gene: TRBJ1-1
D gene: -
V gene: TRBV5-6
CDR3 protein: CASSVRDAENTEAFF
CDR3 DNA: TGTGCCAGCAGCGTGAGGGACGCAGAAAACACTGAAGCTTTCTTT

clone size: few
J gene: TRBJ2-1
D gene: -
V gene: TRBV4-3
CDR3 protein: CASSQAALDEQFF
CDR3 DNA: TGCGCCAGCAGCCAGGCGGCCCTGGATGAGCAGTTCTTC

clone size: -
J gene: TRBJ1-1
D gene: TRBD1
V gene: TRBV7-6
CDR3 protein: CASSLADRGTEAFF
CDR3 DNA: TGTGCCAGCAGCTTAGCCGACAGGGGGACTGAAGCTTTCTTT

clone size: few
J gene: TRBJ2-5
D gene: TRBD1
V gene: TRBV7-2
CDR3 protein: CASSSLGQGWQETQYF
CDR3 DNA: TGTGCCAGCAGCTCGTTAGGACAGGGCTGGCAAGAGACCCAGTACTTC

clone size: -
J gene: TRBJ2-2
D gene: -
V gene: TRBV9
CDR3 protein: CASSVDPGSSANTGELFF
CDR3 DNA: TGTGCCAGCAGCGTAGACCCGGGTTCAAGCGCGAACACCGGGGAGCTGTTTTTT

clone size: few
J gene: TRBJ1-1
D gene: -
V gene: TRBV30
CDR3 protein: CAWTVWGRTEAFF
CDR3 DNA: TGTGCCTGGACCGTCTGGGGGCGCACTGAAGCTTTCTTT

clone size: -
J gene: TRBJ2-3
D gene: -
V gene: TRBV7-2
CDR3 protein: CASSRAADTQYF
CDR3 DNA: TGTGCCAGCAGCCGCGCGGCAGATACGCAGTATTTT

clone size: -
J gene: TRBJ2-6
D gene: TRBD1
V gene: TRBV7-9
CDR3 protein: CASSLQGAGANVLTF
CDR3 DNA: TGTGCCAGCAGTTTACAGGGGGCAGGGGCCAACGTCCTGACTTTC

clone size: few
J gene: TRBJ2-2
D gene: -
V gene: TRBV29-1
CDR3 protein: CSVLGPTVSGELFF
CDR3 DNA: TGCAGCGTCCTAGGGCCCACGGTCTCCGGGGAGCTGTTTTTT

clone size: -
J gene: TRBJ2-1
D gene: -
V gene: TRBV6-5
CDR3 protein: CASMRNNEQFF
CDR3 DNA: TGTGCCAGCATGAGGAACAATGAGCAGTTCTTC

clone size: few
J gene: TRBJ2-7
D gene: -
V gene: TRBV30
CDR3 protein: CAWSVGRAYEQYF
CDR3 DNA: TGTGCCTGGAGTGTGGGCCGAGCCTACGAGCAGTACTTC

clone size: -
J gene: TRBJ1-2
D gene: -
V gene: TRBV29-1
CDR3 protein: CSVDVAGRYGYTF
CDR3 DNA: TGCAGCGTTGATGTGGCAGGGAGGTATGGCTACACCTTC

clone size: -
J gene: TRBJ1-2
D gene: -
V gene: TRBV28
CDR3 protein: CASSFPQVPLGYGYTF
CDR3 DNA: TGTGCCAGCAGTTTCCCTCAAGTCCCATTAGGCTATGGCTACACCTTC

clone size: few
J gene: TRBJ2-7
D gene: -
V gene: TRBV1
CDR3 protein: CTSSLRRGYEQYF
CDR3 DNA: TGCACCAGCAGCCTCCGGAGAGGCTACGAGCAGTACTTC

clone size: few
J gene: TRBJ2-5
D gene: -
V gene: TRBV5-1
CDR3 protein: CASSLYLIQASQETQYF
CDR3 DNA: TGCGCCAGCAGCTTGTACCTAATTCAGGCGAGCCAAGAGACCCAGTACTTC

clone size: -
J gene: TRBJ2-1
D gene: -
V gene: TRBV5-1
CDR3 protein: CASSWSSSYNEQFF
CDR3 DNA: TGCGCCAGCAGCTGGTCGAGCTCCTACAATGAGCAGTTCTTC

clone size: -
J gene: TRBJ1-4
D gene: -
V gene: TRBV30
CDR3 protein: CAWRYPYLAVNEKLFF
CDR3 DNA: TGTGCCTGGAGGTACCCCTACCTGGCCGTTAATGAAAAACTGTTTTTT

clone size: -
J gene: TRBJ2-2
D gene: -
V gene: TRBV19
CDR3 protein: CASSILVDTGELFF
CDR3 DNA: TGTGCCAGTAGTATCCTAGTAGACACCGGGGAGCTGTTTTTT

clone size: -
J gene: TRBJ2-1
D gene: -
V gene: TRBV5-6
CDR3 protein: CASSLDFRDNEQFF
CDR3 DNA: TGTGCCAGCAGCTTAGACTTTAGGGACAATGAGCAGTTCTTC

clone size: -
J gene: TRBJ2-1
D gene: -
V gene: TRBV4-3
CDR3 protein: CASSLNSDEQFF
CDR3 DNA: TGCGCCAGCAGCCTTAACAGCGATGAGCAGTTCTTC